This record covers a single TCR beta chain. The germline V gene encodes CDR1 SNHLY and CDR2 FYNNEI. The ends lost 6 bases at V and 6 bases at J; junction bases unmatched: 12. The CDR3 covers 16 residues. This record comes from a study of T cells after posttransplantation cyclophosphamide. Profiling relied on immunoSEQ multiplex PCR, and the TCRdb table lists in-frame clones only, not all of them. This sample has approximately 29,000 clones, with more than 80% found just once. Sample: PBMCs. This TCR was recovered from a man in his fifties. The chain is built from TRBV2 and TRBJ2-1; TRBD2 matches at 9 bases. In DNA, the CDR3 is TGTGCCAGCAGCAGGACTAGCGCCGAACCCACCAATGAGCAGTTCTTC. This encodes CASSRTSAEPTNEQFF.